This record covers a single TCR beta chain. Its antigen is undetermined. The sample is drawn from a study of CD8 T cells in ankylosing spondylitis. Library preparation for TCR beta used quantitative 5'-RACE with molecular barcodes. Via MiXCR, TCRdb re-called the 5' RACE reads, giving one row per CDR3 protein. The sample contains fewer than 500,000 distinct CDR3 sequences, more than 25% of which appear only once. Study results and caveats: In synovial fluid and blood from reactive arthritis, some motif variants were previously reported. A motif in TCR beta, a set of about 8 highly homologous variants, appeared characteristic of ankylosing spondylitis blood. Significant enrichment of disease-linked clones was reported in matched ankylosing spondylitis synovial fluid.

The CDR3 covers 15 residues. Germline V gene data show CDR1 as SQVTM and CDR2 as ANQGSEA. V lost 3 bases, J lost 0 bases, and 12 bases lay in between. The specimen sequenced was blood, either unsorted or a sorted T cell fraction (not recorded which). The receptor comes from a male donor with ankylosing spondylitis. The V and J genes are TRBV29-1 and TRBJ2-1, with a possible D match to TRBD1 (5 bases). The CDR3 loop is CSVEGRTSSYNEQFF. The CDR3 DNA sequence: TGCAGCGTTGAGGGCAGGACAAGCTCCTACAATGAGCAGTTCTTC.